The present T cell receptor (delta chain) was sequenced within a study of Vγ9Vδ2 T cells in congenital toxoplasmosis (dated by TCRdb to the early 2020s). About the full investigation: To diagnose congenital toxoplasmosis, IgG, IgM and IgA serology, Western blot and an in-house interferon-gamma release assay were used. Gamma and delta chain CDR3 repertoires of sorted blood gammadelta T cells were compared between congenitally T. gondii-infected and uninfected infants. Infant repertoires were sequenced at 2 months after birth and at 1 year of age. At 2 months, TCR sequencing included roughly five infected and approximately nine uninfected infants, and at 1 year it included 3 infected and 4 uninfected infants. General findings and caveats noted by the study authors: Among approximately 2-month-old infants, germline-encoded fetal-type TRDV2 CDR3 sequences seemed to show up more often in infected than in uninfected infants, which suggests an in utero expansion footprint. At 1 year of age, repertoire differences between infected and uninfected infants were less clear than at 2 months. Two months was the earliest age with enough suitable sample material for TCR repertoire analysis, so newborn repertoires were not sequenced. Compared with uninfected infants, infected infants at 2 months appeared to have fewer N additions in their TRGV9 and TRDV2 CDR3s, and this was especially true for TRDV2-TRDJ1 sequences. Both infected and uninfected infants showed a high prevalence of a public TRGV9 clonotype.

The same treatment, consisting of spiramycin and/or pyrimethamine plus sulfadiazine plus folinic acid, was given to mothers of infected and uninfected infants alike. All infants, infected and uninfected, were born by term delivery after more than 37 weeks of gestation. Roughly 1 mL of blood was turned into PBMCs through Lymphoprep gradient centrifugation, and the PBMCs were then cryopreserved in liquid nitrogen and sent to Belgium. After thawing, PBMCs were labeled with Zombie NIR viability dye and stained with CD3, TCR gammadelta, Vgamma9 and Vdelta2 antibodies. Sorting of CD3+ TCRgammadelta+ T cells was performed on a FACSAria III, reaching a mean purity of almost 99%. For each sample, RNA was extracted from roughly 11,000 sorted gammadelta T cells with the RNeasy Micro Kit. The study infants had mothers who were enrolled with primary T. gondii infection during pregnancy. Peripheral blood was collected from the infants at an outpatient microbiology and virology center in Pavia, Italy.

The germline V gene specifies TSWWSYY as CDR1 and QGS as CDR2. Compared with germline, V lacks 4 bases and J lacks 8 bases; bases without a gene match: 23. The CDR3 contains 19 residues, cysteine and phenylalanine counted. Here the CDR3 DNA is all that survives: 57 bases in frame from base 1. Template-switch reverse transcription with SuperScript II was used to generate cDNA, with TRGC- and TRDC-specific primers combined in a single tube. The TRGC primer was designed so that it would bind both of the constant genes TRGC1 and TRGC2. TRG and TRD amplification used the KAPA Real-Time Library Amplification Kit, with AMPure XP bead purification between steps. Index PCR with the Nextera XT Index Kit was used to add Illumina sequencing adapters. An Illumina MiSeq with the V2 300 kit was used to sequence the TRG and TRD amplicons, producing 150 bp paired-end reads. The source study handled its data this way. Read quality was checked with FastQC version 0.11.8 before further analysis. With MiXCR version 3.0.3, reads were aligned to GenBank TRG or TRD reference genes and CDR3 sequences were built. MiXCR defaults were kept, except that TRDD gene segments were assembled using 3 rather than 5 consecutive nucleotides. N additions, CDR3 length, J segment length and clonotype sharing between samples were calculated with VDJtools version 1.2.1. CDR3 sequences that were out of frame or contained stop codons were removed from the analysis. The overlap of infant repertoires with previously published Vgamma9Vdelta2 repertoires from fetal, cord blood and adult blood was compared. For TCRdb, the public reads were processed anew by CATT, and duplicate DNA sequences were folded into one row. These V and J calls are TCRdb output, not the study's own analysis. Here the sample has about a thousand delta-chain clones; roughly 20% occur a single time. The leading ten clones occupy around 11% of the sample.

Judged by its sample share, this clone qualifies as medium-sized (0.01 to 0.1%). Its binding antigen is unknown. Base qualities are not provided; no much larger clone lies one nucleotide away. The sequencing sample was made of gamma-delta T cells from blood. The TCR comes from a child younger than 10 born to a mother with Toxoplasma gondii infection during pregnancy, either congenitally infected or uninfected (not recorded which). The V gene is TRDV1 and the J gene is TRDJ1; TRDD3 agrees with 9 junctional bases. The CDR3 protein is CALGALGVGDTRGASKLIF. The nucleotide sequence is TGTGCTCTTGGGGCCCTGGGCGTCGGGGATACGCGCGGGGCATCAAAACTCATCTTT.